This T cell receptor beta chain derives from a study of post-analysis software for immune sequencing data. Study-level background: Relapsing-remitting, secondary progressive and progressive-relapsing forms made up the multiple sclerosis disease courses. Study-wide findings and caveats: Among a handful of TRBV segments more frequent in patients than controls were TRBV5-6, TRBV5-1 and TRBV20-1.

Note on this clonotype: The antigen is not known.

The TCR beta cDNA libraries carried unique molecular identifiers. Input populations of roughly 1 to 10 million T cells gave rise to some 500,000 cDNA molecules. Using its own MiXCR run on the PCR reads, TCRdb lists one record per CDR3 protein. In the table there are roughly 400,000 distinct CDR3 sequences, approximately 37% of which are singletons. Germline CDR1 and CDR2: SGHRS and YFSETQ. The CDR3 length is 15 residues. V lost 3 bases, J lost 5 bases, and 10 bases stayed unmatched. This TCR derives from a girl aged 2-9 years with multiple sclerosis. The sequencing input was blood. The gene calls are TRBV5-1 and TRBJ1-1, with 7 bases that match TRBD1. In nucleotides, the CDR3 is TGCGCCAGCAGCTGGGGACCGGGACAGAAAACTGAAGCTTTCTTT. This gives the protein CASSWGPGQKTEAFF.